This T cell receptor beta chain was sequenced for a study of cytomegalovirus exposure and HLA in healthy donors. Study-wide background: One earlier analysis, a look at some 180 million T cells, found some 100 million unique TCR beta sequences.

PCR primers comprised 60 Vbeta and 13 Jbeta primers. The data were produced by immunoSEQ multiplex PCR, yet TCRdb's version contains in-frame clones alone and is incomplete. The sample includes some 90,000 clones, over 70% of them seen just once. The CDR3 covers 14 residues. Germline V gene lookup returns CDR1 ENHRY and CDR2 SYGVKD. V lost 9 bases, J lost 4 bases, and 8 bases stayed unmatched. What was sequenced was PBMCs. The source of this sequence is a woman aged 45 to 65 in good health and CMV-seropositive. V usage is TRBV10-3 and J usage is TRBJ2-1; 8 nucleotides agree with TRBD2. DNA of the CDR3: TGTGCCATTTCGGCGGGGGGCCCATACAATGAGCAGTTCTTC. Its protein is CAISAGGPYNEQFF.